The 5 T cell receptor beta chains given below trace back to one sample, sequenced in a study of regulatory T cells in long-lasting Graves disease. The sample's time point: persistent/refractory GD, antithyroid drugs over 5 years with positive TRAb. Making the TCR library involved RNA that had been extracted from PBMCs. The authors built TCR beta libraries using iRepertoire HTBI primers and Arm-PCR of CDR3 regions. TCRdb itself ran the multiplex PCR reads through MiXCR, one entry per CDR3 protein. The data show some 340,000 distinct CDR3 sequences, approximately 25% seen once. Sequences were derived from peripheral blood mononuclear cells (PBMCs), sampled when the disease was refractory, from a patient treated with antithyroid drugs. All receptors derive from a woman aged 40 to 49 with Graves disease.

This clonotype was seen ten or more times. V gene TRBV28 combines with J gene TRBJ1-1; D is ambiguous. The CDR3 totals 12 residues. V was cut by 6 bases and J by 11 bases, with 16 bases left in between. Germline V CDR1 and CDR2: MDHEN, SYDVKM. CDR3 bases: TGTGCCAGCAGCCGCGGAGCTTACGGGGCTTTCTTT. It translates to CASSRGAYGAFF.

This clonotype was counted a few times. The chain uses TRBV20-1 and TRBJ2-7; perhaps D is TRBD1 or TRBD2 (6 bases each). V was pared by 6 bases and J by 2 bases, with 20 bases between. This CDR3 region has 15 residues. Germline V gene sequence: CDR1 DFQATT, CDR2 SNEGSKA (reference sequence). The CDR3 sequence is CSARGLLDITYEQYF. DNA for the CDR3: TGCAGTGCACGGGGGCTCCTCGATATTACCTACGAGCAGTACTTC.

This clonotype appeared a few times. V gene TRBV6-1 combines with J gene TRBJ2-5, with no clear D. This CDR3 has 15 amino acids. The V gene lost 2 bases and the J gene lost 0 bases, with 10 bases spanning the gap. CDR1 MNHNS and CDR2 SASEGT come from the germline V gene. This CDR3 is CASSEITSYQETQYF. As DNA, the CDR3 is TGTGCCAGCAGTGAAATTACTTCGTACCAAGAGACCCAGTACTTC.

In this sample, this clonotype turned up many times. One junction end disagrees with the germline gene, perhaps due to a read error. The V and J genes are TRBV7-9 and TRBJ1-2, with D uncertain. Germline V gene sequence: CDR1 SEHNR, CDR2 FQNEAQ (reference sequence). This CDR3 is built from 14 residues. CDR3 sequence: CASSLGSATNGYTF. DNA for the CDR3: TGTGCCAGCAGCTTAGGATCAGCCACTAACGGCTACACTTTC.

Many counts were recorded for this clonotype. The J gene is TRBJ2-7, the V gene TRBV6-2 or TRBV6-3; 9 bases agree with TRBD2. This CDR3 spans 15 amino acids. V dropped 4 bases and J dropped 3; count of bases not matched to a gene: 7. CDR1 and CDR2 from the germline V gene are MNHEY and SVGEGT. DNA for the CDR3: TGTGCCAGCAGTTTAGGACTAGCGCCTATCTACGAGCAGTACTTC. Translated: CASSLGLAPIYEQYF.